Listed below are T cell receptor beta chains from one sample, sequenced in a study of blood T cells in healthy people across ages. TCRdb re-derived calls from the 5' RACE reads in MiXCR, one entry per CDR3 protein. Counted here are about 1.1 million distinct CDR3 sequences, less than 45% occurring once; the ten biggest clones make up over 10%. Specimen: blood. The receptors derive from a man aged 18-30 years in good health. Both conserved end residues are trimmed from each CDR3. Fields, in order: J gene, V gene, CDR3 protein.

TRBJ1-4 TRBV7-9 ASSLGTQGREKLF
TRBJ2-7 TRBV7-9 ASSFRPRGYEQY
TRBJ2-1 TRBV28 ASSPDRDNEQF
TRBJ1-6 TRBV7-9 ASSLSIPPLH
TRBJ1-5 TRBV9 ASSRTGTSNQPQH
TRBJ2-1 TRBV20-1 SADLRAREQF
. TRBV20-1 SARFGLEGGSSYNEQY
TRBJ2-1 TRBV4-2 ASSQAVNPYNEQF
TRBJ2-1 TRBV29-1 SVEDRISGGYNEQF
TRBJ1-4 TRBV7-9 ASSLNRKGGIYEKLF
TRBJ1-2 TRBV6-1 ASSRTRGGNFNYGYT
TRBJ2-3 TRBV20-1 SARDPRDIDTQY
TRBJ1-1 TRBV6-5 ASSAVGANTEAF
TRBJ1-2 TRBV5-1 ASSPGQGRHYGYT
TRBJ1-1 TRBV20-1 SARVGGDTEAF
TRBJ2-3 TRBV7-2 ASSRKTSGVRTDTQY
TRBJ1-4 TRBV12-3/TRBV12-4 ASSFGGITNEKLF
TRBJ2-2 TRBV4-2 ASSRRDGYTGELF
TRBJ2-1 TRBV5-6 ASSPRGGWNEQF
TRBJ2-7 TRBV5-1 ASSLSDRGLVNEQY
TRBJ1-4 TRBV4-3 ASSQVSRKLF
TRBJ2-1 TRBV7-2 ASSLFGLAAYNEQF
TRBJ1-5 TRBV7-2 ASSSRMGNQPQH
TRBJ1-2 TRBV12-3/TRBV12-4 ASAVAANYGYT
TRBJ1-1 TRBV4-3 ASSQDGGRTEAF
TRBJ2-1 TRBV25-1 ASSELGLNYNEQF
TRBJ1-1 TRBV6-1 ASRDRGWGNTEAF
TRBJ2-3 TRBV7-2 ASSFGTGYDTQY
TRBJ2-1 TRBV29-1 STSIAGAYNEQF
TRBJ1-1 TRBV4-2 ASSQAGTRTGPMNTEAF
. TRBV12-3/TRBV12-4 ASSPGRDRQETQF
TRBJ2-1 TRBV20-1 SARGERGRVYNEQF
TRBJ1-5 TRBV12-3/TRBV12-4 ASRETGDQPQH
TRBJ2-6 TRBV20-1 SAPPRANVLT
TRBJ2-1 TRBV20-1 SASGGMNNEQF
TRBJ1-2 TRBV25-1 ASSARDRSNYGYT
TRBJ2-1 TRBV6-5 ASARDSIQF
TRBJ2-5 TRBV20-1 SAGGRRGGETQY
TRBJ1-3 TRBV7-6 ASSLGFLGQVSGNTIY
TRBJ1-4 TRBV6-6 AISQNRGGGYEKLF
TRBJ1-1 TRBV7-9 ASSTTGQIMNTEAF
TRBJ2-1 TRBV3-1 ASSFGTSGGAEQF
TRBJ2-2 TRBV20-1 SAEVNRGFTGELF
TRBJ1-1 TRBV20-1 SAGRGLSTEAF
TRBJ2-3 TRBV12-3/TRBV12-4 ASTGASTDTQY
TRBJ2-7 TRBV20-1 SAKTGGLYEQY
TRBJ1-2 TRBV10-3 AISTTGNGYT
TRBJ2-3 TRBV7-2 ATARTGFVTTDTQY
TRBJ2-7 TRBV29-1 SVEGGRPYEQY
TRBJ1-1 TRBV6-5 ASSYGVAGTEAF
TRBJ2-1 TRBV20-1 SAPKNRVSYNEQF